These 4 T cell receptor beta chains came from one sample sequenced in a study of blood T cell repertoires in COVID-19. Method: immunoSEQ multiplex PCR; TCRdb's copy keeps in-frame clones and lacks some. The sample shows around 450,000 clones, 70% to 90% of them seen only once. The sample consisted of PBMCs or T cells enriched from blood (not recorded which). The receptor set was obtained from a woman between 18 and 29 years old with acute COVID-19.

The chain joins TRBV7-2 to TRBJ2-5; D perhaps matches TRBD2 (5 bases). V shed 6 bases and J shed 5 bases, with 10 bases lying between them. Germline V gene lookup returns CDR1 SGHTA and CDR2 FQGNSA. CDR3 size: 12 residues. The CDR3 here is CASSSRGETQYF. CDR3 nucleotides: TGTGCCAGCAGTTCCCGAGGGGAGACCCAGTACTTC. Together with reference TRBV7-2 and TRBJ2-5, the CDR3 gives the full variable domain: GAGVSQSPSNKVTEKGKDVELRCDPISGHTALYWYRQSLGQGLEFLIYFQGNSAPDKSGLPSDRFSAERTGGSVSTLTIQRTQQEDSAVYLCASSSRGETQYFGPGTRLLVL.

This clone has a single count. The chain combines TRBV4-1 with TRBJ1-2, with TRBD1 matching 7 bases. Germline V CDR1 and CDR2: MGHRA, YSYEKL. V lost 4 bases, J lost 7 bases, and 9 bases stayed unmatched. CDR3 size: 14 residues. The chain's CDR3 is CASSLSGGQVGYTF. The CDR3 coding sequence is TGCGCCAGCAGCCTCTCAGGGGGGCAAGTTGGCTACACCTTC.

This chain uses TRBV2 with TRBJ2-7; TRBD1 matches at 7 bases. This CDR3 spans 13 amino acids. V was pared by 10 bases and J by 2 bases, with 8 bases of the junction left unmatched. CDR1 SNHLY and CDR2 FYNNEI come from the germline V gene. CDR3 bases: TGTGCCACCGGGGACAGTGCGACCTACGAGCAGTACTTC. Amino acids: CATGDSATYEQYF.

The chain joins TRBV28 to TRBJ1-1; no clear D. Germline assignment: CDR1 MDHEN and CDR2 SYDVKM. V lost 2 bases, J lost 5 bases, and 3 bases lay in between. CDR3 length equals 11 residues. CDR3 coding DNA: TGTGCCAGCAGTTTACCGACTGAAGCTTTCTTT. Translation gives CASSLPTEAFF.